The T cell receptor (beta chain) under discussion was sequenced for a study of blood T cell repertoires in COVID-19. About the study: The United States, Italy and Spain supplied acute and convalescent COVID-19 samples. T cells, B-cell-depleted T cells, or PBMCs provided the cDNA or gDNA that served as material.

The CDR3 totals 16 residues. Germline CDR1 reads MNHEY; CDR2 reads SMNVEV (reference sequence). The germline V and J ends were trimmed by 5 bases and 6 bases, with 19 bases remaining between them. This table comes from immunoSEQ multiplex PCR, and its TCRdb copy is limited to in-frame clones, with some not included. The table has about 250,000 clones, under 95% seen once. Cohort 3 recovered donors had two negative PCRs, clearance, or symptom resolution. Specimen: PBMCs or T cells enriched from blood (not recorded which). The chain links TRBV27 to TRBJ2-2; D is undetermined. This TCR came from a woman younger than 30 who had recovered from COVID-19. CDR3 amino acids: CASSPEFDGWAGELFF. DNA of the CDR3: TGTGCCAGCAGTCCGGAGTTTGACGGGTGGGCCGGGGAGCTGTTTTTT.